This passage covers 17 T cell receptor beta chains from one sample sequenced in a study of cytomegalovirus exposure and HLA in healthy donors. The PCR ran on 60 Vbeta and 13 Jbeta primers. This table comes from immunoSEQ multiplex PCR, and its TCRdb copy is limited to in-frame clones, with some not included. This table holds tens of thousands of clones, around 62% found once. The sample comprised PBMCs. The source of these receptors is a human donor in good health.

V is TRBV7-9 and J is TRBJ2-3; 8 bases fit TRBD2. Germline V CDR1 and CDR2: SEHNR, FQNEAQ (reference sequence). The V and J ends lost 6 bases and 3 bases, in that order; junction bases with no gene match: 11. The CDR3 is made up of 16 amino acids. CDR3 in DNA: TGTGCCAGCAGTACCCCCCAGCGGGGGACGACAGATACGCAGTATTTT. Translated: CASSTPQRGTTDTQYF.

The J gene is TRBJ1-4, the V gene TRBV9; weak D call: TRBD1 (5 bases). The CDR3 spans 14 residues. Per germline, CDR1 SGDLS and CDR2 YYNGEE. Deletions cut 4 bases from V and 7 bases from J, with 14 bases between. The CDR3 nucleotides are TGTGCCAGCAGCCCTCGATGGGGCGGTGAAAAACTGTTTTTT. Protein product: CASSPRWGGEKLFF.

This rearrangement joins TRBV4-1 to TRBJ2-1; 7 bases map to TRBD2. CDR3 size: 16 residues. Germline CDR1 MGHRA, CDR2 YSYEKL. V was clipped by 4 bases and J by 2 bases; unmatched bases: 8. CDR3 region: CASSLVGTMPYNEQFF. The CDR3 DNA sequence: TGCGCCAGCAGCCTTGTCGGGACTATGCCCTACAATGAGCAGTTCTTC.

This clone was seen a handful of times. V is TRBV4-1 and J is TRBJ2-5; 11 positions agree with TRBD2. From germline, CDR1 is MGHRA and CDR2 YSYEKL. The J segment lost 1 base and the V segment lost 2 bases, leaving 6 bases of the junction unmatched. This CDR3 comprises 17 residues. CDR3 coding DNA: TGCGCCAGCAGCCAAACACTAGCGGGGGCAGGCCAAGAGACCCAGTACTTC. It is translated as CASSQTLAGAGQETQYF.

The CDR3 reads CASSTRQGANSGNTIYF. CDR3 sequence (DNA): TGTGCCAGCAGCACCAGACAGGGCGCTAACTCTGGAAACACCATATATTTT. The V call is TRBV7-2, the J call TRBJ1-3; 7 nucleotides match TRBD1. Germline CDR1 is SGHTA and CDR2 is FQGNSA. V gave up 5 bases and J gave up 0 bases; unmatched junction bases: 10. This CDR3 has 17 residues. Full variable domain (missing parts from reference TRBV7-2 and TRBJ1-3): GAGVSQSPSNKVTEKGKDVELRCDPISGHTALYWYRQSLGQGLEFLIYFQGNSAPDKSGLPSDRFSAERTGGSVSTLTIQRTQQEDSAVYLCASSTRQGANSGNTIYFGEGSWLTVV.

The chain employs TRBV7-2 and TRBJ2-7; TRBD2 matches 14 bases. The J segment lost 7 bases and the V segment lost 5 bases, leaving 4 bases of the junction unmatched. The CDR3 is 14 amino acids. Germline V gene sequence: CDR1 SGHTA, CDR2 FQGNSA. The DNA of the CDR3 is TGTGCCAGCAGCGCGGGACTAGCGGGGGCGGAGCAGTACTTC. Translating it yields CASSAGLAGAEQYF.

This chain uses TRBV5-6 with TRBJ1-5; no clear D gene. The V gene's germline CDR1 is SGHDT and CDR2 YYEEEE. The CDR3 totals 16 residues. Deletions cut 0 bases from V and 0 bases from J, with 10 bases between. This chain's CDR3 is CASSLVGGTSNQPQHF. The CDR3 DNA reads TGTGCCAGCAGCTTGGTCGGAGGAACTAGCAATCAGCCCCAGCATTTT.

The J gene is TRBJ1-5, the V gene TRBV19, with 7 bases that match TRBD1. Germline V gene data show CDR1 as LNHDA and CDR2 as SQIVND (reference sequence). The V gene end was trimmed by 7 bases and the J gene end by 2 bases; junction bases not matched to a gene: 8. This CDR3 is 15 amino acids long. Written as DNA, the CDR3 is TGTGCCAGTACCCACGACAGGGCGGGCAATCAGCCCCAGCATTTT. This codes for CASTHDRAGNQPQHF.

This clone was recorded a few times. The V gene is TRBV19, the J gene TRBJ2-3, with 7 positions matching TRBD2. V gave up 1 base and J gave up 2 bases; unmatched junction bases: 15. Germline CDR1 reads LNHDA; CDR2 reads SQIVND (reference sequence). The length of the CDR3 is 19 residues. The CDR3 bases are TGTGCCAGTAGTATAGCTCTAGGGGCGGGGGATCTCCCCACAGATACGCAGTATTTT. Translated, it gives CASSIALGAGDLPTDTQYF.

The chain employs TRBV30 and TRBJ1-6; TRBD1 matches at 8 bases. Germline trimming cut 5 bases from V and 10 bases from J; bases unmatched to any gene: 7. Germline CDR1 and CDR2: GTSNPN and SVGIG (reference sequence). The CDR3 length is 13 residues. The CDR3 DNA reads TGTGCCTGGGACCGGGACAGGACATCACCCCTCCACTTT. Protein: CAWDRDRTSPLHF. Full variable domain (outside the CDR3, taken from reference TRBV30 and TRBJ1-6): SQTIHQWPATLVQPVGSPLSLECTVEGTSNPNLYWYRQAAGRGLQLLFYSVGIGQISSEVPQNLSASRPQDRQFILSSKKLLLSDSGFYLCAWDRDRTSPLHFGNGTRLTVT.

The gene calls are TRBV30 and TRBJ1-1, with D perhaps matching TRBD1 (5 bases). CDR1 and CDR2 from the germline V gene are GTSNPN and SVGIG (reference sequence). V was clipped by 3 bases and J by 4 bases, with 15 bases between them. This CDR3 contains 14 residues. In DNA form, the CDR3 reads TGTGCCTGGAGGTGGGGGGGATTCGGCACTGAAGCTTTCTTT. It is translated as CAWRWGGFGTEAFF.

The rearrangement links TRBV27 to TRBJ1-2; D is uncertain. V lost 2 bases and J 4 bases, leaving 11 bases between the germline ends. The germline CDR1 and CDR2 sequences are MNHEY and SMNVEV (reference sequence). CDR3 length: 14 residues. DNA for the CDR3: TGTGCCAGCAGTTTAATGGCGGGTGGCTATGGCTACACCTTC. Its translation is CASSLMAGGYGYTF.

A few counts support this clone. The chain uses TRBV4-2 and TRBJ1-1, with D perhaps TRBD1 (5 bases). Germline CDR1 reads LGHNA; CDR2 reads YNFKEQ. Trimming cost V 4 bases and J 1 base, with 13 bases left between them. The CDR3 covers 15 residues. CDR3 loop: CASSLALGRNTEAFF. As DNA, the CDR3 is TGTGCCAGCAGCCTCGCTTTGGGGCGGAACACTGAAGCTTTCTTT.

The J gene is TRBJ2-3, the V gene TRBV5-1; 11 nucleotides match TRBD2. J gave up 4 bases and V 4 bases, and 11 bases lay outside the gene matches. The CDR3 has 17 amino acids. In germline, CDR1 is SGHRS, CDR2 YFSETQ. The CDR3 region is CASSPYTSGGVADTQYF. CDR3 bases: TGCGCCAGCAGCCCGTATACTAGCGGGGGTGTCGCAGATACGCAGTATTTT.

This chain links TRBV27 with TRBJ1-4, with 7 bases that match TRBD1. The CDR3 extends over 12 amino acids. Looked up from germline, CDR1 is MNHEY and CDR2 is SMNVEV (reference sequence). V lost 8 bases, J lost 8 bases, and 5 bases stayed unmatched. CDR3 residues: CASATGREKLFF. CDR3 DNA: TGTGCCAGCGCGACAGGGAGGGAAAAACTGTTTTTT.

This chain uses TRBV19 with TRBJ2-3; D perhaps matches TRBD1 (6 bases). CDR1 and CDR2 from the germline V gene are LNHDA and SQIVND (reference sequence). V was shortened by 7 bases and J by 1 base, with 18 bases between the two germline ends. The CDR3 is made up of 16 amino acids. The CDR3 is CASTGWTDSRTDTQYF. CDR3 nucleotides: TGTGCCAGTACGGGTTGGACGGACAGCCGCACAGATACGCAGTATTTT.

The gene calls are TRBV7-2 and TRBJ1-1; TRBD1 matches at 10 bases. This CDR3 spans 15 amino acids. V dropped 10 bases and J dropped 1; count of bases not matched to a gene: 9. The germline CDR1 and CDR2 sequences are SGHTA and FQGNSA. The CDR3 here is CATQLTGGTNTEAFF. CDR3 nucleotide sequence: TGTGCCACCCAACTGACAGGGGGCACGAACACTGAAGCTTTCTTT.